This entry is about one T cell receptor beta chain. TCRdb passed the reads through MiXCR, listing each CDR3 protein once. The sample lists some 700,000 distinct CDR3 sequences, approximately 40% occurring once. This sample was included in a study of T cell repertoires in cytomegalovirus infection. The germline V gene encodes CDR1 MNHGY and CDR2 SAAAGT. The CDR3 is 16 residues long. V was shortened by 5 bases and J by 0 bases, with 16 bases between the two germline ends. The chain couples TRBV6-8 to TRBJ1-1; tentatively, D is TRBD1 (6 bases). The origin of this receptor is a human donor in good health (CMV status not recorded). Some clones in this sample may be carry-over from other donors' samples. The material sequenced was PBMCs. The CDR3 sequence is CASSPAGGALNTEAFF. As DNA, the CDR3 is TGTGCCAGCAGTCCCGCGGGGGGGGCGCTGAACACTGAAGCTTTCTTT.